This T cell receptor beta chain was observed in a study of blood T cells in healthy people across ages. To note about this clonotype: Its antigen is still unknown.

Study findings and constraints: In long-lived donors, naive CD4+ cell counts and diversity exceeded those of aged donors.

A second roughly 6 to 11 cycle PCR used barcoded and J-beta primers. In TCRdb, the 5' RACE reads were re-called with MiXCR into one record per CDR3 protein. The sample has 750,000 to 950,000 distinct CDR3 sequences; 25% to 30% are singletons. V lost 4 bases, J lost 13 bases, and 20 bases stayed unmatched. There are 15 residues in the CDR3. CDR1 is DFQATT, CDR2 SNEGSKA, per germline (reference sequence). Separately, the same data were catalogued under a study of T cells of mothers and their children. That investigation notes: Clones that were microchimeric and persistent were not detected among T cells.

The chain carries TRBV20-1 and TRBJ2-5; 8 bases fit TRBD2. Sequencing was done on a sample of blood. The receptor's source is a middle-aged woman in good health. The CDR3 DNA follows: TGCAGTGCTACTCAAAGCGGGGGACGCTTCAATGAGCGGTACTTC. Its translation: CSATQSGGRFNERYF.